Detailed here is one T cell receptor beta chain. Its target is unknown. The data stem from a study of graft-versus-host responses after intestinal transplantation. Broader study findings: Graft-versus-host to host-versus-graft clonal ratios in allografts were high in patients with graft-donor T cell macrochimerism. The marrow of recipients harbored GvH clones, and ileum or blood showed some of them first. Researchers found peak circulating GvH clone levels linked to early post-transplant HvG declines.

Generated by immunoSEQ multiplex PCR, the TCRdb table keeps only in-frame clones and is missing some. The data hold some 84,000 clones, with about four fifths observed a single time. This CDR3 contains 14 residues. V lost 3 bases, J lost 1 base, and 9 bases lay in between. CDR1 is LNHDA and CDR2 is SQIVND in the germline V gene (reference sequence). The clonotype originates from a human donor who received an intestinal transplant. The specimen was unstimulated CD4+ T cells sorted from spleen or lymph node cells, collected before intestinal transplant. This sequence joins TRBV19 and TRBJ1-2, with a tentative D call TRBD1 (6 bases). The CDR3 protein is CASSIGQFNYGYTF. The CDR3 nucleotides are TGTGCCAGTAGTATCGGACAGTTTAACTATGGCTACACCTTC.